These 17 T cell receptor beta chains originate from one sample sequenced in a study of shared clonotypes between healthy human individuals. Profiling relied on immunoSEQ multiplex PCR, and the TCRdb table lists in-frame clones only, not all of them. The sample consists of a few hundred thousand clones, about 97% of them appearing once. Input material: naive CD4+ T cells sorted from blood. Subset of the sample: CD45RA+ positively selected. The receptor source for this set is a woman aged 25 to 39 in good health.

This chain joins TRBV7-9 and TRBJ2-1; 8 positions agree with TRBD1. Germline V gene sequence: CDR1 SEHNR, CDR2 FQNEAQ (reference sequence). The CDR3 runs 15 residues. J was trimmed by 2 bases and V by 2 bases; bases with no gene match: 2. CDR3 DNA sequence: TGTGCCAGCAGCTTAAGGACAGGGACCTACAATGAGCAGTTCTTC. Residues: CASSLRTGTYNEQFF.

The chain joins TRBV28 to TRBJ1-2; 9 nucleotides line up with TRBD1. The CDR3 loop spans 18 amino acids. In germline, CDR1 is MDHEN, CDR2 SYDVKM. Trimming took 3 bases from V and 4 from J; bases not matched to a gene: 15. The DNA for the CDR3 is TGTGCCAGCAGTTTTTTTGGGTGGGGACAGGGCGAGGGCTATGGCTACACCTTC. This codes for CASSFFGWGQGEGYGYTF.

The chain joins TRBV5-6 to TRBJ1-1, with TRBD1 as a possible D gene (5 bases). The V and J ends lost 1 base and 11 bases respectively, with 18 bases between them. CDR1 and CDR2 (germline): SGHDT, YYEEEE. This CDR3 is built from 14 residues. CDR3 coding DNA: TGTGCCAGCAGCTTGAGATCAGGGCTTGGTATCGCTTTCTTT. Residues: CASSLRSGLGIAFF.

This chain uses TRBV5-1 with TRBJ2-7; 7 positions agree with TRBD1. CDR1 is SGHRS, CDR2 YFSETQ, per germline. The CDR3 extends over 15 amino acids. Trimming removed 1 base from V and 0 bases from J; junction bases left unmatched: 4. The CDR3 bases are TGCGCCAGCAGCTTGACAGAGGGGGCCTCCTACGAGCAGTACTTC. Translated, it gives CASSLTEGASYEQYF.

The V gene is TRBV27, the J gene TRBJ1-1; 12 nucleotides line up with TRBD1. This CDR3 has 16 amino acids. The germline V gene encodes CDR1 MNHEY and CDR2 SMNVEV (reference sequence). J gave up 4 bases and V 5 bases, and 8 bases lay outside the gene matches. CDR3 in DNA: TGTGCCAGCAGTCCCCCCGGGACAGGGGGCTTCACTGAAGCTTTCTTT. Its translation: CASSPPGTGGFTEAFF.

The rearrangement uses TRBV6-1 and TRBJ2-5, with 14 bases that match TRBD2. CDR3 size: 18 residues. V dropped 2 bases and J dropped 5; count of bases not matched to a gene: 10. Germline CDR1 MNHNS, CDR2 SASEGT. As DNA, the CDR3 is TGTGCCAGCAGTGAACGGACTAGCGGGAGGAGGGGGGACGAGACCCAGTACTTC. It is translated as CASSERTSGRRGDETQYF.

In nucleotides, the CDR3 is TGCGCCAGCAGCTTGGGCGGACACCTACCCTCTGGAAACACCATATATTTT. It encodes CASSLGGHLPSGNTIYF. The chain combines TRBV5-1 with TRBJ1-3; D might be TRBD1 (5 bases). The CDR3 is 17 residues long. Looked up from germline, CDR1 is SGHRS and CDR2 is YFSETQ. Trimming pared 0 bases from V and 0 bases from J, leaving 13 bases between.

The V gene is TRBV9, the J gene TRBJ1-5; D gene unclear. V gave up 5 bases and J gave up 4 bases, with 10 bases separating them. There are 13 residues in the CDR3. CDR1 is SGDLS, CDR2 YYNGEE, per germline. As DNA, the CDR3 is TGTGCCAGCAGTAGACACATTAATCAGCCCCAGCATTTT. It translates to CASSRHINQPQHF.

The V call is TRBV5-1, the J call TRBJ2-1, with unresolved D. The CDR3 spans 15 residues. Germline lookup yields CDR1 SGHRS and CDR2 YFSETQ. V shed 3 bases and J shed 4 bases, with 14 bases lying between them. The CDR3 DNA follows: TGCGCCAGCAGCTCAACTGGCCGGATTTACAATGAGCAGTTCTTC. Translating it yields CASSSTGRIYNEQFF.

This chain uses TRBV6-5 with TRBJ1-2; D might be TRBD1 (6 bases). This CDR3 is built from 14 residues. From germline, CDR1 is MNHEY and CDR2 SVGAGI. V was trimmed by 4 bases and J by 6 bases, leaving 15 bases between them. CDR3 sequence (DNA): TGTGCCAGCAGTTTCTGGGGGCGCGGCGATGGCTACACCTTC. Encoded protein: CASSFWGRGDGYTF.

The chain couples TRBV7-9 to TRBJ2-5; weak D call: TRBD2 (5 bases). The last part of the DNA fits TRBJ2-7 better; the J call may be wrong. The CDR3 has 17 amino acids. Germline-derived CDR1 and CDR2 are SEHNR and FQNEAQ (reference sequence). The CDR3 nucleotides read TGTGCCAGCAGCACCCCGCCCAAAGCCAGCGGCTCCTACGAGCAGTACTTC. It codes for CASSTPPKASGSYEQYF.

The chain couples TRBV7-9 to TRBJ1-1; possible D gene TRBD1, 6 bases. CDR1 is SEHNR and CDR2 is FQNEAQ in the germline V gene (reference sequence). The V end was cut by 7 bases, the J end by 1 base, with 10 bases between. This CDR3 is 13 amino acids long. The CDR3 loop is CASNVDRNTEAFF. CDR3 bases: TGTGCCAGCAACGTGGACAGGAACACTGAAGCTTTCTTT.

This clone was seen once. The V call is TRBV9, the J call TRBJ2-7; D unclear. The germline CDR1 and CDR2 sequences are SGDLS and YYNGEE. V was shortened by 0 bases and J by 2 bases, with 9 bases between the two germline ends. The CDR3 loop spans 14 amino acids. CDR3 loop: CASSVGVGTYEQYF. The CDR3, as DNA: TGTGCCAGCAGCGTAGGGGTCGGAACCTACGAGCAGTACTTC.

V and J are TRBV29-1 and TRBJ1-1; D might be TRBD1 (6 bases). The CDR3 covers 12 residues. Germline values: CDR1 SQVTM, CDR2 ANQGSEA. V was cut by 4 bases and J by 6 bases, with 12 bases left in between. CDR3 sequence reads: CSVGQAEAEAFF. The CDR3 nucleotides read TGCAGCGTTGGACAGGCGGAGGCTGAAGCTTTCTTT.

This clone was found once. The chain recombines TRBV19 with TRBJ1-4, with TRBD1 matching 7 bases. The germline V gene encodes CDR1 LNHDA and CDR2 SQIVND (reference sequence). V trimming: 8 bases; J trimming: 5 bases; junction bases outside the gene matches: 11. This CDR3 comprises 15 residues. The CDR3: CASGNRDRTNEKLFF. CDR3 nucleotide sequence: TGTGCCAGTGGAAACCGGGACAGAACAAATGAAAAACTGTTTTTT.

The CDR3 sequence is CASSLIPPLASGANVLTF. The CDR3 DNA reads as TGTGCCAGCAGCTTAATTCCCCCATTAGCATCCGGGGCCAACGTCCTGACTTTC. The rearrangement links TRBV7-2 to TRBJ2-6; D uncertain. V was trimmed by 2 bases and J by 4 bases, leaving 18 bases between them. The CDR3 loop spans 18 amino acids. Germline CDR1 reads SGHTA; CDR2 reads FQGNSA.

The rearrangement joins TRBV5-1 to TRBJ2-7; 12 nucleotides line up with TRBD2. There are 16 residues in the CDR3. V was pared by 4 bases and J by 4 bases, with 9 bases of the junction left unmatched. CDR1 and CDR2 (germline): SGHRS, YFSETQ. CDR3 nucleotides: TGCGCCAGCAGCCCGCGGACTAGCGGGGCCGTTTACGAGCAGTACTTC. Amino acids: CASSPRTSGAVYEQYF.